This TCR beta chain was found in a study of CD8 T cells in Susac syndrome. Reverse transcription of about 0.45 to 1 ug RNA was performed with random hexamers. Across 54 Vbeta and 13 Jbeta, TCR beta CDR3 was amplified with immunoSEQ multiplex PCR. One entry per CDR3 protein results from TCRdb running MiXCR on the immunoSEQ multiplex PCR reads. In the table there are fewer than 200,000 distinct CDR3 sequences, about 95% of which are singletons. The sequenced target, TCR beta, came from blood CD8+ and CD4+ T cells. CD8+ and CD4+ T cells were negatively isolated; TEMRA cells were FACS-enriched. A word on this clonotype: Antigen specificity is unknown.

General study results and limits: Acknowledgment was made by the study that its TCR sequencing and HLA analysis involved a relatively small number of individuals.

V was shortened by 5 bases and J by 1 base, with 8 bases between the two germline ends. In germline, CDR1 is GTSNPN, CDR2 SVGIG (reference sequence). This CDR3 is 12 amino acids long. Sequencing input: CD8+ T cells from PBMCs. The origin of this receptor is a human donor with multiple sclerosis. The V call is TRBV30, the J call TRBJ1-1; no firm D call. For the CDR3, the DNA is TGTGCCTGGGGTACCTCGAACACTGAAGCTTTCTTT. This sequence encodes CAWGTSNTEAFF.